This T cell receptor (beta chain) was documented in a study of PD-1 blockade in classical Hodgkin lymphoma. Findings of the study overall: By cycle point C4D1, TCR diversity had risen significantly in CD4+ cells (but not CD8+ cells).

The method was immunoSEQ multiplex PCR; TCRdb's version includes in-frame clones alone and lacks a portion of them. This table has tens of thousands of clones, around 81% appearing once. Comment on this clone: What it binds is not known.

Patients all relapsed after autologous stem cell transplantation, and there was variation in brentuximab vedotin exposure. This CDR3 is built from 14 residues. The trim removed 4 bases at V and 3 bases at J, leaving 3 bases unmatched. The germline V gene encodes CDR1 LGHNA and CDR2 YNFKEQ. The source material was peripheral blood mononuclear cells (PBMCs), sampled before the second cycle of nivolumab. The receptor comes from a human donor with classical Hodgkin lymphoma. The gene calls are TRBV4-2 and TRBJ1-1; 9 bases align to TRBD1. In DNA, the CDR3 is TGTGCCAGCAGCCGCCGGGACAGGGACACTGAAGCTTTCTTT. Its protein product is CASSRRDRDTEAFF.